These 6 T cell receptor beta chains share one sample of origin, sequenced in a study of control samples from healthy donors and cancer patients (TCRdb year 2020). The library came from the immunoSEQ multiplex PCR assay. TCRdb provides this immuneACCESS table in a form limited to in-frame rearrangements. Some clones are lacking; in checked studies, under half of them reflect an unresolved V gene, and why the rest are absent is not known. Across this sample there are tens of thousands of clones, with around nine tenths seen only once. The ten largest make up approximately 3.6% of the sample. The sequencing input was formalin-fixed, paraffin-embedded tissue. Receptor source: a female donor with melanoma.

The chain joins TRBV5-1 to TRBJ1-1; D uncertain. There are 14 residues in the CDR3. V was cut by 6 bases and J by 3 bases, with 15 bases left in between. Germline-derived CDR1 and CDR2 are SGHRS and YFSETQ. The CDR3 DNA follows: TGCGCCAGCAAGGGAACAGTCGCCGACACTGAAGCTTTCTTT. This gives the protein CASKGTVADTEAFF.

J is TRBJ2-1 and V is TRBV27, with D possibly matching TRBD1 (6 bases). Germline-derived CDR1 and CDR2 are MNHEY and SMNVEV (reference sequence). Trimming shortened V by 5 bases and J by 2 bases, and 16 bases separated the two germline ends. The CDR3 totals 16 residues. For the CDR3, the DNA is TGTGCCAGCAGTCTAGACAGGAGTGTCGCCTACAATGAGCAGTTCTTC. Its protein is CASSLDRSVAYNEQFF.

CDR3: CASERGYGYTF. CDR3 bases: TGTGCCAGTGAAAGGGGCTATGGCTACACCTTC. This chain uses TRBV19 with TRBJ1-2; possibly TRBD1 for D (5 bases). Germline values: CDR1 LNHDA, CDR2 SQIVND (reference sequence). CDR3 length: 11 amino acids. Trimming pared 8 bases from V and 4 bases from J, leaving 8 bases between.

The chain has TRBV11-2 and TRBJ2-7; TRBD1 aligns across 9 bases. After removal of 3 bases from V and 3 bases from J, the junction contained 6 bases not matched to a gene. CDR3 size: 15 residues. In germline, CDR1 is SGHAT, CDR2 FQNNGV. In DNA form, the CDR3 reads TGTGCCAGCAGCTTTTTCGGACAGGGGCACTACGAGCAGTACTTC. Amino acids: CASSFFGQGHYEQYF.

The chain couples TRBV4-3 to TRBJ2-2; D unclear. CDR1 and CDR2 (germline): LGHNA, YSLEER. CDR3 size: 16 residues. V lost 1 base to trimming and J lost 6 bases, with 15 bases between them. Here the CDR3 reads CASSQVPGWSAGELFF. The CDR3 DNA is TGCGCCAGCAGCCAAGTCCCAGGATGGAGCGCCGGGGAGCTGTTTTTT.

In its sample, this clone was seen a few times. CDR3 amino acids: CASSLVGRNTEAFF. In DNA, the CDR3 is TGTGCCAGCAGTCTTGTAGGGAGGAACACTGAAGCTTTCTTT. V usage is TRBV6-5 and J usage is TRBJ1-1; D unresolved. The V gene lost 5 bases and the J gene lost 1 base, with 11 bases spanning the gap. The CDR3 extends over 14 amino acids. Germline-derived CDR1 and CDR2 are MNHEY and SVGAGI.